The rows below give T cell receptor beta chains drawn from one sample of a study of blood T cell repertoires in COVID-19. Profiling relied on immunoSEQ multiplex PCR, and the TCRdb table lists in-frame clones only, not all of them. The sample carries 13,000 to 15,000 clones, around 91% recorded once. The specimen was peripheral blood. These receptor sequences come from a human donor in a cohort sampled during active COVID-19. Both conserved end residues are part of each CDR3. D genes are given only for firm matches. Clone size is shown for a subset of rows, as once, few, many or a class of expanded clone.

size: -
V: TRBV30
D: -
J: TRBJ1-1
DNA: TGTGCCTGGAGTGTACCCACAGGGTTTGACACTGAAGCTTTCTTT
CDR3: CAWSVPTGFDTEAFF

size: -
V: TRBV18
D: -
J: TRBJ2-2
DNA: TGTGCCAGCTCACCACCTAGGGGACAAAACACCGGGGAGCTGTTTTTT
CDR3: CASSPPRGQNTGELFF

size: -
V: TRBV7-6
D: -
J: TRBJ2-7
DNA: TGTGCCAGCAGCTCCCTATTTTTGAGACAGGCCTCCTACGAGCAGTACTTC
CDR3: CASSSLFLRQASYEQYF

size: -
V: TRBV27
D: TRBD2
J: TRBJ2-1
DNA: TGTGCCAGCAGTTTAGCGGGGGGGCCTAGGCTCTACAATGAGCAGTTCTTC
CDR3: CASSLAGGPRLYNEQFF

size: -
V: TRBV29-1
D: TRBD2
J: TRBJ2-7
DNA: TGCAGCGTTGCCCGCCAGACTAGCGGGGGGACCCTCCACGAGCAGTACTTC
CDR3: CSVARQTSGGTLHEQYF

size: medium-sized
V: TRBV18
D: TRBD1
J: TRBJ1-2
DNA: TGTGCCAGCTCACCAAGGACAGGGGGCGCCTATGGCTACACCTTC
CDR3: CASSPRTGGAYGYTF

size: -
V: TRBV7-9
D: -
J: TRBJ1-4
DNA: TGTGCCAGCAGCTTAGCCCCATTTGGGGGGGAAAAACTGTTTTTT
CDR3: CASSLAPFGGEKLFF

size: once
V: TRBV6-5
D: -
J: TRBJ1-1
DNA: TGTGCCAGCAGGAGAGACACTCTGAACACTGAAGCTTTCTTT
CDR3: CASRRDTLNTEAFF

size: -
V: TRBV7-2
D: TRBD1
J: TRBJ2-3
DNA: TGTGCCAGCAGCTTGGGGGGACAGGGGGCTTGGGATACGCAGTATTTT
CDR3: CASSLGGQGAWDTQYF

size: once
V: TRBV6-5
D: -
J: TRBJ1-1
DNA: TGTGCCAGCAGTTCAGCACGGGTCCCCACTGAAGCTTTCTTT
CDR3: CASSSARVPTEAFF

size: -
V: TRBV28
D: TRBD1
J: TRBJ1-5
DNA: TGTGCCAGCAGTTGGACAGGGTCCAGCAATCAGCCCCAGCATTTT
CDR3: CASSWTGSSNQPQHF

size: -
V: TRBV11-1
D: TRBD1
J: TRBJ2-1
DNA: TGTGCCAGCAGCTCGGGACAGGGGAACAATGAGCAGTTCTTC
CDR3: CASSSGQGNNEQFF

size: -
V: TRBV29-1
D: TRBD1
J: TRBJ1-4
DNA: TGCAGCGTACACTTGGGAAGACAGGGGGGAGGTGAAAAACTGTTTTTT
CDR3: CSVHLGRQGGGEKLFF

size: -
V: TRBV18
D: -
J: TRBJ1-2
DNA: TGTGCCAGCTCATCTCCAGGGTCTGGCTACACCTTC
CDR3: CASSSPGSGYTF

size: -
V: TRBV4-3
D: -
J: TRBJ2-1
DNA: TGCGCCAGCAGCCAAGATCCGGTGTATGAGCAGTTCTTC
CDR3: CASSQDPVYEQFF

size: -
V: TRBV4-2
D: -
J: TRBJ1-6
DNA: TGTGCCAGCAGGTCAGGGGCTATCTATAATTCACCCCTCCACTTT
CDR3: CASRSGAIYNSPLHF

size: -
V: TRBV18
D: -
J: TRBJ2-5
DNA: TGTGCCAGCTCACCGGGGCACCAAGAGACCCAGTACTTC
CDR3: CASSPGHQETQYF

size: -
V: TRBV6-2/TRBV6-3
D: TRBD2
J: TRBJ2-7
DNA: TGTGCCAGCAGTCGGACTAGCGGGAGAGGATCCTACGAGCAGTACTTC
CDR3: CASSRTSGRGSYEQYF

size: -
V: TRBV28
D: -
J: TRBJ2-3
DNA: TGTGCCAGCAGTCCCCTAATACTAGAGACAGATACGCAGTATTTT
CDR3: CASSPLILETDTQYF

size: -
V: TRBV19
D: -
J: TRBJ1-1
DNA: TGTGCCAGTAGTCCCGGGTCAGGGGTCCGTGAAGCTTTCTTT
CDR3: CASSPGSGVREAFF

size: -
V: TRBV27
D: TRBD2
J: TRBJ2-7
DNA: TGTGCCAGCAGTCGAAGAGCGGGGGACAACGAGCAGTACTTC
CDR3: CASSRRAGDNEQYF

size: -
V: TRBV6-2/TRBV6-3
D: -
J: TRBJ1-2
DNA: TGTGCCAGCAGTTCTCAGGGGCGATTTGGCTACACCTTC
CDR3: CASSSQGRFGYTF

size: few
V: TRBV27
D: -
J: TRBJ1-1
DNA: TGTGCCAGCAGTTTAATGAGGGACACTGAAGCTTTCTTT
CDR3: CASSLMRDTEAFF

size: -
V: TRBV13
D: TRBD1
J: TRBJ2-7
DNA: TGTGCCAGCAGCGCCGGGGACAGGGCCAACGAGCAGTACTTC
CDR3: CASSAGDRANEQYF

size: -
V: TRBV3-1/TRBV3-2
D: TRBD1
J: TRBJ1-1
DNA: TGTGCCAGCAGCCAAAGGTTGACAGGGGGGAACACTGAAGCTTTCTTT
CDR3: CASSQRLTGGNTEAFF

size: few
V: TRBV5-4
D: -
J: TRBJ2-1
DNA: TGTGCCAGCAGCTCCTTCGGACAGAGTAACAATGAGCAGTTCTTC
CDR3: CASSSFGQSNNEQFF

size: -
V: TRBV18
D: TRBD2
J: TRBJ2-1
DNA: TGTGCCAGCTCACCACCGTTTCAGTCTAGCGGAGGGAATGAGCAGTTCTTC
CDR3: CASSPPFQSSGGNEQFF

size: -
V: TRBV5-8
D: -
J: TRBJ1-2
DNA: TGTGCCAGCAGCCCCAGACAGTTCCTAAACTATGGCTACACCTTC
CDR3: CASSPRQFLNYGYTF

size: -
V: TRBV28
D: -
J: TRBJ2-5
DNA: TGTGCCAGCAGTTTAGGGCTTGGAGAGACCCAGTACTTC
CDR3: CASSLGLGETQYF

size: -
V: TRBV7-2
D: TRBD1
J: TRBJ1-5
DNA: TGTGCCAGCAGCTTAGGGGACAGGGGGTATCAGCCCCAGCATTTT
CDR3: CASSLGDRGYQPQHF

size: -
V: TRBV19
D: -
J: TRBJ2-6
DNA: TGTGCCATTCGGGGCTCTGGGGCCAACGTCCTGACTTTC
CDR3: CAIRGSGANVLTF

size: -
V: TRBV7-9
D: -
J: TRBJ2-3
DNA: TGTGCCAGCAGCTTAGGCGGTACGGGGACAGATACGCAGTATTTT
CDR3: CASSLGGTGTDTQYF